This T cell receptor (beta chain) was found in a study of early T cells in non-severe SARS-CoV-2 infection. TCRdb itself ran the 5' RACE reads through MiXCR, one entry per CDR3 protein. The repertoire holds just under 30,000 distinct CDR3 sequences, with 5% as singletons. This clonotype has at least ten counts. CDR1 and CDR2 from the germline V gene are SGHNT and YENEEA. Trimming left V 2 bases short and J 5 bases short, with 12 bases between. The CDR3 extends over 15 amino acids. Sequenced: whole blood. This TCR was recovered from an adult who was a healthcare worker with PCR-confirmed SARS-CoV-2 infection or an uninfected control (not recorded which). The chain joins TRBV11-3 to TRBJ2-2, with no clear D. The CDR3 coding sequence is TGTGCCAGCAGCTTATCTGGCGGTCAAACCGGGGAGCTGTTTTTT. This sequence encodes CASSLSGGQTGELFF.